What follows are 3 T cell receptor beta chains derived from one specimen sequenced in a study of Graves' ophthalmopathy and Graves' hyperthyroidism (dated by TCRdb to 2016 to 2018). TCRdb lists the instrument as Illumina HiSeq 2000. For repertoire sequencing, TCR beta CDR3 regions were amplified from RNA transcripts. The first round was an RT-PCR using HTBI primers with the Qiagen OneStep RT-PCR kit, and this first round was followed by a second-round multiplex PCR, then size selection and purification. TCRdb cleaned the public reads at Q25 with fastp, built clones with MiXCR and kept in-frame beta chains. Each record represents a unique CDR3 protein, reported with the most common genes and DNA among its rows. In all, the sample holds approximately 380,000 distinct CDR3 sequences, and under 25% of those were seen once. Under 3% of the sample goes to the ten largest clones. Sequencing was performed on peripheral blood. These receptor sequences come from a woman younger than 35 with stable Graves' hyperthyroidism. Donor details come from another sample of the same person, matched by shared clones.

This clonotype was picked up many times. The rearrangement uses TRBV5-1 and TRBJ2-7; 8 bases map to TRBD2. CDR3 size: 14 residues. Germline CDR1 is SGHRS and CDR2 is YFSETQ. The ends lost 5 bases at V and 5 bases at J; junction bases unmatched: 9. CDR3 in amino acids: CASSSGTRSNEQYF. DNA of the CDR3: TGCGCCAGCAGTTCTGGGACTAGATCTAACGAGCAGTACTTC.

V gene TRBV6-5 combines with J gene TRBJ2-5; D is ambiguous. The CDR3 has 15 residues. With 2 bases removed from V and 4 bases from J, the gap between germline ends came to 14 bases. Per germline, CDR1 MNHEY and CDR2 SVGAGI. The chain's CDR3 is CASSYPPPPGETQYF. The CDR3 coding sequence is TGTGCCAGCAGTTACCCGCCGCCCCCCGGAGAGACCCAGTACTTC.

This clonotype was seen ten or more times. The chain couples TRBV7-8 to TRBJ1-5; TRBD1 might be the D (5 bases). This CDR3 has 14 amino acids. V was clipped by 3 bases and J by 7 bases, with 13 bases between them. From germline, CDR1 is SGHVS and CDR2 FQNEAQ. The CDR3 loop reads CASSLGQTEQPQHF. CDR3 DNA: TGTGCCAGCAGCTTGGGGCAAACGGAACAGCCCCAGCATTTT.